The entry below gives a single T cell receptor (beta chain) sequence along with its context. Its antigen is unknown. CDR3 length: 13 residues. CDR1 is SNHLY and CDR2 is FYNNEI in the germline V gene. The V end lost 4 bases, the J end lost 6 bases, and 13 bases lay between the germline ends. Here immunoSEQ multiplex PCR was the method, and the copy in TCRdb shows in-frame clones only, minus some. The sample contains about 84,000 clones, roughly nine tenths of which appear only once. This entry belongs to a study of OX40 agonist ivuxolimab in advanced cancers. Overall study results and limits: Antigens targeted by the expanded peripheral T cells were not determined. At 0.1 to 3.0 mg/kg, clonal expansion of CD4+ and CD8+ blood T cells had occurred by week 6. Low clonal expansion, among the lowest seen, marked partial responders at 0.1-3.0 mg/kg.

The V and J genes are TRBV2 and TRBJ2-7; D call uncertain. The source is an adult with an advanced solid tumor such as melanoma, head and neck, liver or kidney cancer. The sequencing here drew on CD4+ or CD8+ T cells sorted from blood, taken in a trial of the OX40 agonist ivuxolimab. The CDR3: CASSGLGKGEQYF. As DNA, the CDR3 is TGTGCCAGCAGTGGTCTAGGGAAAGGCGAGCAGTACTTC.